This record looks at one TCR beta chain sequence and its context. Its matching antigen is unknown. Germline V gives CDR1 SGHAT, CDR2 FQDESV (reference sequence). The CDR3 contains 13 residues. V lost 5 bases and J lost 1, with 8 bases in between. Here immunoSEQ multiplex PCR was the method, and the copy in TCRdb shows in-frame clones only, minus some. In the table there are under 200,000 clones, around 92% of which are singletons. Donors were drawn from the approximately 120-subject validation cohort, separate from the approximately 640-subject first cohort. This entry belongs to a study of cytomegalovirus exposure and HLA in healthy donors. Study context: The roughly 120 validation repertoires, a later analysis reported, used the same platform as the 550 to 700 repertoires from the first cohort.

Study findings and constraints: There were 150 to 200 TCR beta chains listed as cytomegalovirus-associated.

The clonotype was recovered from a woman aged 18 to 35 in good health and CMV-seropositive. The chain recombines TRBV11-1 with TRBJ1-1; unclear D gene. Sequencing input: PBMCs. The CDR3 reads CASSRQANTEAFF. The CDR3 DNA sequence: TGTGCCAGCAGCCGGCAGGCGAACACTGAAGCTTTCTTT.